The 23 T cell receptor beta chains given below trace back to one sample, sequenced in a study of shared clonotypes between healthy human individuals. Generated by immunoSEQ multiplex PCR, the TCRdb table keeps only in-frame clones and is missing some. There are fewer than 1.4 million clones in the sample; 78% occur only once, and roughly 0.62% lies in the top ten. The sample taken for sequencing was memory CD4+ T cells from PBMCs. Noted subset: CD45RA-negative fraction. All receptors derive from a man younger than 35 in good health. Some clones in this sample may be carry-over from other donors' samples.

This chain uses TRBV4-2 with TRBJ2-1; D remains unclear. CDR3 length equals 12 residues. Germline V gives CDR1 LGHNA, CDR2 YNFKEQ. V was trimmed by 4 bases and J by 8 bases, leaving 9 bases between them. The CDR3 DNA reads TGTGCCAGCAGCCCGACTGTATATGAGCAGTTCTTC. This codes for CASSPTVYEQFF.

This chain connects TRBV19 to TRBJ1-1; D is uncertain. V lost 8 bases and J lost 0, with 16 bases in between. The CDR3 is 15 residues long. Germline V CDR1 and CDR2: LNHDA, SQIVND (reference sequence). The CDR3 sequence: CASCDISGLNTEAFF. In DNA, the CDR3 is TGTGCCAGTTGTGACATCTCCGGTCTGAACACTGAAGCTTTCTTT.

CDR3 amino acids: CASSPARHNEQFF. CDR3 bases: TGTGCCAGCAGCCCAGCACGCCACAATGAGCAGTTCTTC. This rearrangement joins TRBV7-3 to TRBJ2-1, with unresolved D. Germline-derived CDR1 and CDR2 are SGHTA and FQGTGA. The CDR3 extends over 13 amino acids. V was trimmed by 5 bases and J by 5 bases, leaving 10 bases between them. The entire variable domain, with the rest obtained from reference TRBV7-3 and TRBJ2-1, is as follows: GAGVSQTPSNKVTEKGKYVELRCDPISGHTALYWYRQSLGQGPEFLIYFQGTGAADDSGLPNDRFFAVRPEGSVSTLKIQRTERGDSAVYLCASSPARHNEQFFGPGTRLTVL.

This sequence joins TRBV5-1 and TRBJ2-3, with no clear D. The V gene's germline CDR1 is SGHRS and CDR2 YFSETQ. The CDR3 loop spans 13 amino acids. The germline V and J ends were trimmed by 4 bases and 2 bases, with 8 bases remaining between them. DNA of the CDR3: TGCGCCAGCAGCCGGGCAAACACAGATACGCAGTATTTT. It encodes CASSRANTDTQYF.

This clone was counted at least ten times. Other nucleotide sequences from this sample produce the same CDR3. In nucleotides, the CDR3 is TGTGCCAGCAGCCAGCCGGGGACTGAAGCTTTCTTT. This translates into CASSQPGTEAFF. J is TRBJ1-1 and V is TRBV2, with D unclear. CDR1 and CDR2 from the germline V gene are SNHLY and FYNNEI. The germline V and J ends were trimmed by 6 bases and 5 bases, with 10 bases remaining between them. The CDR3 has 12 amino acids.

This chain uses TRBV7-9 with TRBJ2-3, with a weak D call TRBD2 (7 bases). CDR1 and CDR2 (germline): SEHNR, FQNEAQ (reference sequence). Trimming cost V 2 bases and J 2 bases, with 11 bases left between them. The CDR3 is 15 amino acids. The CDR3 nucleotides read TGTGCCAGCAGCTTACCCGGGGGGCCCACAGATACGCAGTATTTT. Translated: CASSLPGGPTDTQYF.

In DNA form, the CDR3 reads TGTGCCAGCAGTCAGCAGGGGGGAGATGGCTACACCTTC. Translated, it gives CASSQQGGDGYTF. The chain is built from TRBV6-1 and TRBJ1-2; 7 bases fit TRBD1. Germline assignment: CDR1 MNHNS and CDR2 SASEGT. This CDR3 has 13 residues. Losses at the gene ends were 5 bases for V and 6 bases for J; bases not matched to a gene: 6.

The CDR3 loop is CASSPSLRDEQFF. The CDR3 region has the DNA TGTGCCAGCTCACCTTCCCTTCGGGATGAGCAGTTCTTC. This chain uses TRBV18 with TRBJ2-1; D gene uncertain. Per germline, CDR1 KGHSH and CDR2 LQKENI. The CDR3 has 13 amino acids. Trimming took off 3 bases at V and 8 bases at J, with 11 bases between the two ends.

This clone has just a few counts. This chain uses TRBV5-1 with TRBJ2-7; tentatively, D is TRBD1 (5 bases). The CDR3 totals 14 residues. V lost 2 bases and J 4 bases, leaving 13 bases between the germline ends. CDR1 SGHRS and CDR2 YFSETQ come from the germline V gene. DNA for the CDR3: TGCGCCAGCAGCTTACAGACAGCCACTTACGAGCAGTACTTC. This codes for CASSLQTATYEQYF. Supplemented by reference TRBV5-1 and TRBJ2-7, the full variable domain reads KAGVTQTPRYLIKTRGQQVTLSCSPISGHRSVSWYQQTPGQGLQFLFEYFSETQRNKGNFPGRFSGRQFSNSRSEMNVSTLELGDSALYLCASSLQTATYEQYFGPGTRLTVT.

The CDR3 DNA is TGTGCCAGCTCACCCTTACAGGGCTCTGGAAACACCATATATTTT. It specifies CASSPLQGSGNTIYF. The chain combines TRBV18 with TRBJ1-3; perhaps TRBD1 as D (6 bases). This CDR3 has 15 residues. The germline V gene has CDR1 KGHSH and CDR2 LQKENI. V was shortened by 3 bases and J by 0 bases, with 9 bases between the two germline ends.

The rearrangement links TRBV7-9 to TRBJ2-3, with 8 nucleotides matching TRBD2. The ends lost 7 bases at V and 5 bases at J; junction bases unmatched: 8. Germline values: CDR1 SEHNR, CDR2 FQNEAQ (reference sequence). The CDR3 contains 14 residues. The CDR3 coding sequence is TGTGCCAGCATCTTTAGCGGGGTCCTAGATACGCAGTATTTT. Its protein is CASIFSGVLDTQYF.

The chain links TRBV7-9 to TRBJ2-2; TRBD1 matches 8 bases. The CDR3 runs to 15 residues. Germline lookup yields CDR1 SEHNR and CDR2 FQNEAQ (reference sequence). With 1 base clipped from V and 7 bases from J, the junction kept 5 bases outside the gene matches. The CDR3 region is CASSLVQGEYGELFF. The CDR3, as DNA: TGTGCCAGCAGCTTAGTACAGGGGGAGTACGGGGAGCTGTTTTTT.

A note on this clone: Its ends do not fully match the called genes, so a read error is possible. V usage is TRBV28 and J usage is TRBJ2-5; the D gene is possibly TRBD2 (5 bases). The CDR3 is 15 amino acids. Germline V gives CDR1 MDHEN, CDR2 SYDVKM. The CDR3 is CASSFGMGAQGTQYF. CDR3 bases: TGTGCCAGCAGTTTTGGGATGGGAGCCCAAGGGACCCAGTACTTC.

The chain combines TRBV6-1 with TRBJ2-5; no firm D call. The V end was cut by 0 bases, the J end by 4 bases, with 0 bases between. The length of the CDR3 is 11 residues. From germline, CDR1 is MNHNS and CDR2 SASEGT. CDR3 loop: CASSEAETQYF. The CDR3, as DNA: TGTGCCAGCAGTGAAGCAGAGACCCAGTACTTC.

V gene TRBV29-1 combines with J gene TRBJ1-6, with D perhaps TRBD1 (6 bases). V gave up 2 bases and J gave up 5 bases, with 7 bases separating them. The CDR3 runs to 13 residues. Germline assignment: CDR1 SQVTM and CDR2 ANQGSEA. CDR3 residues: CSVEQGHNSPLHF. Here the CDR3 DNA reads TGCAGCGTTGAACAGGGGCATAATTCACCCCTCCACTTT.

Here the CDR3 reads CAIGRDPTGELFF. CDR3 in DNA: TGTGCCATCGGGCGGGACCCCACCGGGGAGCTGTTTTTT. The chain employs TRBV10-3 and TRBJ2-2; D is possibly TRBD2 (6 bases). CDR1 and CDR2 (germline): ENHRY, SYGVKD. Trimming stripped 8 bases from V and 4 bases from J, with 11 bases between. This CDR3 is built from 13 residues.

The chain links TRBV27 to TRBJ1-1, with TRBD1 matching 10 bases. Germline loops: CDR1 MNHEY, CDR2 SMNVEV (reference sequence). Trimming took 5 bases from V and 3 from J; bases not matched to a gene: 9. The CDR3 loop spans 16 amino acids. The CDR3 spells CASSPRDRGVYTEAFF. The CDR3 bases are TGTGCCAGCAGTCCCCGGGACAGGGGAGTTTACACTGAAGCTTTCTTT.

This clone was counted once. V usage is TRBV5-1 and J usage is TRBJ2-2, with D uncertain. The CDR3 runs 16 residues. V lost 0 bases, J lost 0 bases, and 9 bases lay in between. CDR1 and CDR2 from the germline V gene are SGHRS and YFSETQ. The CDR3 nucleotides read TGCGCCAGCAGCTTGGGGCAGGCCTCGAACACCGGGGAGCTGTTTTTT. Residues: CASSLGQASNTGELFF. The full variable domain, completed using reference TRBV5-1 and TRBJ2-2, is KAGVTQTPRYLIKTRGQQVTLSCSPISGHRSVSWYQQTPGQGLQFLFEYFSETQRNKGNFPGRFSGRQFSNSRSEMNVSTLELGDSALYLCASSLGQASNTGELFFGEGSRLTVL.

J is TRBJ2-5 and V is TRBV18; tentative D call: TRBD2 (5 bases). Germline V CDR1 and CDR2: KGHSH, LQKENI. V was pared by 6 bases and J by 0 bases, with 17 bases between. This CDR3 spans 16 amino acids. The CDR3 region has the DNA TGTGCCAGCTCCCCGGGGTTCACGGTGTACCAAGAGACCCAGTACTTC. Translated: CASSPGFTVYQETQYF.

This clone was seen repeatedly, ten times or more. This chain joins TRBV10-3 and TRBJ2-7, with TRBD2 matching over 9 bases. The V gene's germline CDR1 is ENHRY and CDR2 SYGVKD. The CDR3 totals 15 residues. The V and J ends lost 11 bases and 3 bases, in that order; junction bases with no gene match: 14. In nucleotides, the CDR3 is TGTGCCGCCGGACGGGCGGGACTAGCAGGCTACGAGCAGTACTTC. Amino acid sequence: CAAGRAGLAGYEQYF.

J is TRBJ2-1 and V is TRBV7-2; D is unresolved. Per the germline V gene, CDR1 is SGHTA and CDR2 is FQGNSA. This CDR3 has 13 residues. The V gene lost 3 bases and the J gene lost 15 bases, with 18 bases spanning the gap. The CDR3 DNA reads as TGTGCCAGCAGCTTCCATCCTAGTCCGACACTGTTCTTC. Protein product: CASSFHPSPTLFF.

CDR3 sequence reads: CASSLGVGGRPSYEQYF. The CDR3 bases are TGTGCCAGCAGCTTAGGGGTTGGGGGGCGGCCCTCCTACGAGCAGTACTTC. The J gene is TRBJ2-7, the V gene TRBV11-2; possibly TRBD1 or TRBD2 for D (6 bases each). The CDR3 is 17 residues long. CDR1 SGHAT and CDR2 FQNNGV come from the germline V gene. Deletions cut 1 base from V and 0 bases from J, with 16 bases between.

The rearrangement joins TRBV13 to TRBJ2-3; TRBD2 matches 7 bases. This CDR3 contains 16 residues. Germline V gene sequence: CDR1 PRHDT, CDR2 FYEKMQ (reference sequence). With 3 bases clipped from V and 0 bases from J, the junction kept 6 bases outside the gene matches. The DNA for the CDR3 is TGTGCCAGCAGCTTCAGAGCGGGGCTGAGCACAGATACGCAGTATTTT. This codes for CASSFRAGLSTDTQYF.